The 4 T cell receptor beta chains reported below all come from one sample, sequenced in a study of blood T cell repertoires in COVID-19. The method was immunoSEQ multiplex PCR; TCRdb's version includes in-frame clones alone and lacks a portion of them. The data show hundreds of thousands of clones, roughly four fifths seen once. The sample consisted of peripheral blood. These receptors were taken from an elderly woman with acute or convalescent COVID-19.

The CDR3 sequence is CASSATGQGGGYTF. CDR3 DNA: TGTGCCAGCAGCGCGACTGGACAGGGTGGTGGCTACACCTTC. The genes are TRBV9 and TRBJ1-2; the match to TRBD1 covers 8 bases. Germline lookup yields CDR1 SGDLS and CDR2 YYNGEE. Losses at the gene ends were 3 bases for V and 7 bases for J; bases not matched to a gene: 8. CDR3 size: 14 residues.

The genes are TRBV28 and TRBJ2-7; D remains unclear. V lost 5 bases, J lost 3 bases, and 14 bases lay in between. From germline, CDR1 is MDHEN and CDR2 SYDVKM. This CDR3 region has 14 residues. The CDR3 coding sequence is TGTGCCAGCAGTACGGCGGTAAGAGGCTACGAGCAGTACTTC. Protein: CASSTAVRGYEQYF.

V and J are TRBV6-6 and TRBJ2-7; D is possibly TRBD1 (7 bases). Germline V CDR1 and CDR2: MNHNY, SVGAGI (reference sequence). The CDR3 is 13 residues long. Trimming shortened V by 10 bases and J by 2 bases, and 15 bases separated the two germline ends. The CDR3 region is CATGGGRTYEQYF. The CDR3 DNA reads TGTGCCACCGGAGGGGGCAGGACCTACGAGCAGTACTTC.

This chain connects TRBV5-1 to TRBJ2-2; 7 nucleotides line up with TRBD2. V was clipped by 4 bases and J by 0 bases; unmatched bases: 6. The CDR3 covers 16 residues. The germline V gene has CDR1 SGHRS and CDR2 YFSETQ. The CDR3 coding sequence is TGCGCCAGCAGCCTTCGGGGGGTCGCGAACACCGGGGAGCTGTTTTTT. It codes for CASSLRGVANTGELFF.